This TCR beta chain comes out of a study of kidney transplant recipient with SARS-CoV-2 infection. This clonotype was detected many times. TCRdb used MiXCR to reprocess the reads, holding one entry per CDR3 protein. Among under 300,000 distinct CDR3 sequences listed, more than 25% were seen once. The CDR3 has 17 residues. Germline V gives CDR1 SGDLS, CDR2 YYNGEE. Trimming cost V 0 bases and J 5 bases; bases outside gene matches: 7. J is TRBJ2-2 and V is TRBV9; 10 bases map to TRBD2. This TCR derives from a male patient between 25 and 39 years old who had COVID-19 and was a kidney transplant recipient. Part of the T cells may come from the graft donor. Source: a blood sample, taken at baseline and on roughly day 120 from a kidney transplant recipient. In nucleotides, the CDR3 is TGTGCCAGCAGCGTAGCCCCCCTGACTAGCGGGACCGGGGAGCTGTTTTTT. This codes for CASSVAPLTSGTGELFF.